This T cell receptor (beta chain) was captured in a study of STAT5B mutations in CD4+ large granular lymphocyte leukemia. Trimming at V came to 4 bases and at J to 2 bases, leaving 3 bases not matched to a gene. This CDR3 region has 14 residues. CDR1 and CDR2 from the germline V gene are ENHRY and SYGVKD. The data were produced by immunoSEQ multiplex PCR, yet TCRdb's version contains in-frame clones alone and is incomplete. This table has roughly 30,000 clones, more than 75% appearing once. Sequencing was performed on CD4+ T cells from blood buffy coats. The V and J genes are TRBV10-3 and TRBJ2-3; TRBD1 agrees at 7 bases. This sequence originates from a human donor in good health. DNA of the CDR3: TGTGCCATCAGTGGGGGACAGTCCACAGATACGCAGTATTTT. Amino acids: CAISGGQSTDTQYF.